Described below is a single T cell receptor beta chain sequence and its context. The antigen is undetermined. PCR involved 60 Vbeta and 13 Jbeta primers. In the original processing: In a later analysis, around 12 million of tens of millions of unique beta chains occurred in at least two donors. Libraries were prepared by immunoSEQ multiplex PCR; TCRdb keeps only in-frame clonotypes and omits some of them. V, J and clone size are those of that table, while D and trimming were read from the DNA. The repertoire holds about 98,000 clones, with approximately 82% as singletons. This specimen comes from a study of cytomegalovirus exposure and HLA in healthy donors. Study background: The approximately 120 million unique TCR beta sequences, from around 200 million T cells, were found by an earlier analysis. Broader study findings: In a later analysis, HLA-associated beta chains showed higher expansion and lower generation probabilities than comparable chains. Later on, an analysis found that several of the most significant clusters appeared to be linked to common viral pathogens, which included parvovirus B19.

The CDR3 has 16 residues. With 1 base clipped from V and 5 bases from J, the junction kept 9 bases outside the gene matches. CDR1 and CDR2 from the germline V gene are SGHVS and FQNEAQ. The sample taken for sequencing was PBMCs. This chain joins TRBV7-8 and TRBJ2-7, with 9 nucleotides matching TRBD1. The source of this sequence is a female donor in good health and CMV-seropositive. The CDR3 here is CASSLDTGTGPNEQYF. The CDR3 DNA sequence: TGTGCCAGCAGCTTAGATACCGGGACAGGGCCGAACGAGCAGTACTTC.